Presented here are 10 T cell receptor beta chains from one specimen sequenced in a study of shared clonotypes between healthy human individuals. Sequencing was performed with immunoSEQ multiplex PCR; in TCRdb, only in-frame clones are kept and a portion is missing. Of around 600,000 clones listed, 95% to 98% are singletons. Terminally differentiated effector memory CD45RA+ cells were excluded by CCR7 positive selection of CD45RO-negative cells. The sample was naive CD8+ T cells sorted from blood. All receptors come from a man aged 25 to 40 in good health.

The chain employs TRBV7-8 and TRBJ2-3; TRBD2 agrees at 10 bases. Germline trimming cut 1 base from V and 6 bases from J; bases unmatched to any gene: 7. Per germline, CDR1 SGHVS and CDR2 FQNEAQ. The CDR3 loop spans 16 amino acids. The CDR3, as DNA: TGTGCCAGCAGCTTAGGCCTAGCGGGAGAGGCGGATACGCAGTATTTT. The encoded protein is CASSLGLAGEADTQYF.

The chain links TRBV27 to TRBJ2-1, with TRBD2 matching 10 bases. J was trimmed by 4 bases and V by 4 bases; bases with no gene match: 4. This CDR3 contains 15 residues. In germline, CDR1 is MNHEY, CDR2 SMNVEV (reference sequence). CDR3 protein: CASSSQREGYNEQFF. The CDR3 DNA reads TGTGCCAGCAGTTCTCAGCGGGAGGGTTACAATGAGCAGTTCTTC.

This clone was counted once. The rearrangement links TRBV7-2 to TRBJ2-1; 10 bases line up with TRBD2. Germline trimming cut 4 bases from V and 8 bases from J; bases unmatched to any gene: 8. This CDR3 contains 15 residues. Germline assignment: CDR1 SGHTA and CDR2 FQGNSA. The DNA of the CDR3 is TGTGCCAGCAGCTACCCCCTAGCGGGGGAAGATGAGCAGTTCTTC. It encodes CASSYPLAGEDEQFF.

The chain links TRBV7-9 to TRBJ2-1; D remains unclear. CDR1 is SEHNR and CDR2 is FQNEAQ in the germline V gene (reference sequence). V shed 0 bases and J shed 6 bases, with 12 bases lying between them. CDR3 size: 15 residues. The CDR3 bases are TGTGCCAGCAGCTTAGCCCCAATCCCTTTCAATGAGCAGTTCTTC. Translating it yields CASSLAPIPFNEQFF.

The chain has TRBV6-6 and TRBJ2-3, with a possible D match to TRBD2 (6 bases). V was clipped by 2 bases and J by 3 bases, with 9 bases between them. The V gene's germline CDR1 is MNHNY and CDR2 SVGAGI (reference sequence). CDR3 length: 14 residues. The CDR3 spells CASSYRLETDTQYF. Written as DNA, the CDR3 is TGTGCCAGCAGTTACCGACTAGAGACAGATACGCAGTATTTT.

The gene calls are TRBV2 and TRBJ2-7; TRBD2 matches 11 bases. This CDR3 contains 15 residues. Germline CDR1 reads SNHLY; CDR2 reads FYNNEI. The V and J ends lost 6 bases and 3 bases, in that order; junction bases with no gene match: 7. CDR3 amino acids: CASSIKLAGDYEQYF. CDR3 in DNA: TGTGCCAGCAGCATCAAACTAGCGGGAGACTACGAGCAGTACTTC.

The genes are TRBV5-4 and TRBJ1-1; D is ambiguous. The CDR3 covers 13 residues. The V end was cut by 2 bases, the J end by 5 bases, with 10 bases between. Germline CDR1 and CDR2: SGHNT and YYREEE (reference sequence). CDR3 DNA sequence: TGTGCCAGCAGCTTTTCTTGGGATACTGAAGCTTTCTTT. Amino acid sequence: CASSFSWDTEAFF.

The chain couples TRBV9 to TRBJ2-3, with 9 positions matching TRBD1. Germline V gene data show CDR1 as SGDLS and CDR2 as YYNGEE. With V trimmed by 2 bases and J by 4 bases, 11 bases remained unmatched. This CDR3 comprises 17 residues. The chain's CDR3 is CASSVGMTGGPADTQYF. CDR3 in DNA: TGTGCCAGCAGCGTCGGAATGACAGGGGGACCGGCAGATACGCAGTATTTT.

This chain joins TRBV27 and TRBJ2-7, with D uncertain. Germline CDR1 reads MNHEY; CDR2 reads SMNVEV (reference sequence). The CDR3 totals 13 residues. V lost 9 bases and J 4 bases, leaving 16 bases between the germline ends. The CDR3 sequence: CASAPANTYEQYF. The CDR3 nucleotides read TGTGCCAGTGCCCCCGCAAATACGTACGAGCAGTACTTC.

The chain uses TRBV11-2 and TRBJ2-1; the match to TRBD2 covers 10 bases. Germline trimming cut 4 bases from V and 6 bases from J; bases unmatched to any gene: 12. CDR1 is SGHAT and CDR2 is FQNNGV in the germline V gene. This CDR3 contains 17 residues. The CDR3 region is CASSSGRAGGPGNEQFF. The CDR3 DNA reads TGTGCCAGCAGCTCCGGTCGAGCGGGAGGGCCGGGCAATGAGCAGTTCTTC.